This is a list of T cell receptor beta chains from one sample in a study of T cells in Graves' hyperthyroidism and ophthalmopathy. TCRdb re-derived calls from the multiplex PCR reads in MiXCR, one entry per CDR3 protein. Here the sample spans hundreds of thousands of distinct CDR3 sequences, about 14% being singletons. The material sequenced was blood. Receptor source: a man between 18 and 35 years old with Graves' ophthalmopathy. Each CDR3 is given with its conserved first and last residue. Fields, in order: D gene, J gene, clone size, V gene, CDR3 protein, CDR3 DNA. The D gene is left open where the match is weak. A row's size may be missing; if present it is once, few, many or a size class.

TRBD1 | TRBJ2-2 | many | TRBV10-3 | CATSPRQGRTGELFF | TGTGCCACGAGCCCCCGACAGGGTCGAACCGGGGAGCTGTTTTTT
. | TRBJ2-7 | many | TRBV6-1 | CASSLISAGEQYF | TGTGCCAGCAGCCTCATTTCGGCGGGTGAGCAGTACTTC
TRBD1 | TRBJ2-7 | many | TRBV27 | CASNLGGGQGNEQYF | TGTGCCAGCAACCTCGGTGGGGGACAGGGCAACGAGCAGTACTTC
TRBD1 | TRBJ1-4 | many | TRBV20-1 | CSASGTGGLSTNEKLFF | TGCAGTGCGTCCGGGACAGGGGGCCTTTCAACTAATGAAAAACTGTTTTTT
TRBD1 | TRBJ2-7 | few | TRBV30 | CAWSGSGTGAYEQYF | TGTGCCTGGAGTGGGTCCGGGACAGGGGCCTACGAGCAGTACTTC
TRBD1 | TRBJ1-3 | many | TRBV5-1 | CASSLQGASGNTIYF | TGCGCCAGCAGCTTGCAGGGGGCGAGTGGAAACACCATATATTTT
. | TRBJ2-7 | many | TRBV27 | CASSPVLSYEQYF | TGTGCCAGCAGTCCAGTCCTAAGCTACGAGCAGTACTTC
. | TRBJ1-6 | . | TRBV11-2 | CASSLDEGSPLHF | TGTGCCAGCAGCTTAGATGAGGGTTCACCCCTCCACTTT
. | TRBJ1-1 | many | TRBV5-1 | CASKGGTMNTEAFF | TGCGCCAGCAAGGGTGGCACTATGAACACTGAAGCTTTCTTT
. | TRBJ2-3 | few | TRBV19 | CASSIAGPGTQYF | TGTGCCAGTAGTATTGCCGGCCCCGGGACGCAGTATTTT
. | TRBJ2-2 | many | TRBV15 | CATSPTKGVAGELFF | TGTGCCACCAGCCCCACCAAGGGAGTCGCCGGGGAGCTGTTTTTT
TRBD1 | TRBJ1-6 | . | TRBV14 | CASSQYRGSINSPLHF | TGTGCCAGCAGCCAATACAGGGGATCAATTAATTCACCCCTCCACTTT
. | TRBJ2-3 | few | TRBV19 | CASSMGALFTDTQYF | TGTGCCAGTAGTATGGGGGCCCTCTTCACAGATACGCAGTATTTT
TRBD1 | TRBJ1-1 | . | TRBV3-1 | CASSQAWTGRAEAFF | TGTGCCAGCAGCCAAGCCTGGACAGGGAGGGCTGAAGCTTTCTTT
. | TRBJ2-1 | . | TRBV12-3/TRBV12-4 | CASNPTPAPYNEQFF | TGTGCCAGCAACCCGACCCCCGCCCCCTACAATGAGCAGTTCTTC
. | TRBJ1-1 | many | TRBV19 | CASSKIYRDGTEAFF | TGTGCCAGTAGTAAGATCTACAGGGATGGGACTGAAGCTTTCTTT
. | TRBJ2-2 | many | TRBV7-8 | CASSIRQGNTGELFF | TGTGCCAGCAGCATTCGTCAGGGAAACACCGGGGAGCTGTTTTTT
. | TRBJ2-5 | many | TRBV9 | CASSPGGIQETQYF | TGTGCCAGCAGCCCAGGAGGGATACAAGAGACCCAGTACTTC
. | TRBJ2-2 | . | TRBV18 | CASSPRQSIFAGELFF | TGTGCCAGCTCACCACGTCAGAGTATTTTCGCCGGGGAACTGTTTTTT
TRBD1 | TRBJ1-4 | many | TRBV2 | CASNTRTGGNEKLFF | TGTGCCAGCAACACCCGGACAGGGGGGAATGAAAAACTGTTTTTT
TRBD1 | TRBJ2-2 | many | TRBV10-2 | CASSPGQGSVGELFF | TGCGCCAGCAGTCCGGGACAGGGGTCAGTCGGGGAGCTGTTTTTT
. | TRBJ2-7 | few | TRBV4-1 | CASSQEGWDTTYEQYF | TGCGCCAGCAGCCAAGAGGGGTGGGACACGACCTACGAGCAGTACTTC
TRBD2 | TRBJ2-1 | few | TRBV10-3 | CAIRLAGGPGEQFF | TGTGCCATCAGGCTAGCGGGGGGGCCGGGTGAGCAGTTCTTC
. | TRBJ2-3 | many | TRBV24-1 | CATSDWGSTDTQYF | TGTGCCACCAGTGATTGGGGCAGCACAGATACGCAGTATTTT
. | TRBJ1-4 | many | TRBV5-1 | CASSPGLTTNEKLFF | TGCGCCAGCAGCCCGGGGCTCACAACTAATGAAAAACTGTTTTTT
. | TRBJ2-7 | many | TRBV27 | CASSLSVRGPYEQYF | TGTGCCAGCAGTTTATCGGTTCGGGGCCCATACGAGCAGTACTTC